This TCR beta chain was sequenced for a study of monozygotic twins with inflammatory bowel disease. Study-wide points: Fewer shared clonotypes with others were found in IBD patients than in healthy twins, especially with disease activity. Heterogeneous immunosuppressive treatment regimens may have introduced variability into patient repertoires.

Of note for this clonotype: The target antigen is unknown.

TCRdb re-called the 5' RACE reads and catalogs CDR3 proteins one per entry, DNA excluded. The sample features 310,000 or so distinct CDR3 sequences, with 2% to 2.5% in its top ten. Germline V gene sequence: CDR1 SGHRS, CDR2 YFSETQ. The CDR3 spans 17 residues. The receptor's source is a human donor with ulcerative colitis or Crohn's disease, or a healthy co-twin of an affected twin (not recorded which). The chain couples TRBV5-1 to TRBJ2-1; TCRdb designates TRBD2, a call that cannot be tested without DNA. Sample: blood. The CDR3 sequence: CASSPRALAGGENEQFF.